This TCR beta chain was identified during a study of cytomegalovirus exposure and HLA in healthy donors. Overall study findings and caveats: Several of the most significant clusters were apparently associated with common viral pathogens in a later analysis. A later analysis linked a missense variant in DCLRE1C to the trimming of TCR beta V and J genes.

The germline V gene encodes CDR1 MNHEY and CDR2 SVGAGI. The CDR3 has 14 amino acids. Trimming cost V 4 bases and J 6 bases; bases outside gene matches: 4. A note on this clone: The antigen remains undetermined.

PCR primers comprised 60 Vbeta and 13 Jbeta primers. The protocol was immunoSEQ multiplex PCR, while the TCRdb copy is restricted to in-frame clones and leaves out a portion. Altogether fewer than 120,000 clones are present, 86% being singletons, with the ten largest covering 1.5% to 2%. The J gene is TRBJ1-5, the V gene TRBV6-5; 9 bases match TRBD1. This receptor was identified in a man aged 40-49 years in good health and CMV-seronegative. Sequencing was performed on PBMCs. CDR3 amino acids: CASSSTGGVQPQHF. In DNA form, the CDR3 reads TGTGCCAGCAGTTCGACAGGGGGTGTTCAGCCCCAGCATTTT.